A selection of T cell receptor beta chains follows, all from one sample in a study of response to subunit inactivated influenza vaccine. MiXCR, run by TCRdb on the RT-PCR reads, gives a single entry per CDR3 protein. The sample carries hundreds of thousands of distinct CDR3 sequences, less than 20% recorded once. The input for sequencing was PBMCs from blood, taken 4 to 6 days after vaccination. These receptors originate from a man aged 50-60 years who received an inactivated influenza vaccine. Both conserved end residues are trimmed from each CDR3. Clone size is stated in some rows and not others, as once, few, many or a class when expanded.

V | size | CDR3
TRBV9 | few | ASSAHGGLAGLGNEQF
TRBV4-3 | . | ASSLAASGVTYEQY
TRBV4-1 | few | ASSQDRGATNEKLF
TRBV20-1 | . | SARASNGTGSAGGYT
TRBV20-1 | many | SASPGGNQPQH
TRBV4-3 | . | ASSQDVYPSPRKY
TRBV5-1 | few | ASSSETSSGNTIY
TRBV7-3 | . | ASSLTGPGGELF
TRBV7-2 | few | ASSFITLNTEAF
TRBV28 | few | ASTREAGAAYNEQF
TRBV12-3/TRBV12-4 | many | ASSLGRDNGYT
TRBV7-8 | many | ASSLGHSEQY
TRBV20-1 | . | SASDRATYEQY
TRBV15 | . | ATSRDIRAGGGPSYNEQF
TRBV13 | . | ASSKPGQGPPNTGELF
TRBV20-1 | . | SAHSGTTDTQY
TRBV7-2 | few | ASSPGATQPQH
TRBV5-1 | . | ASSLETRNTEAF
TRBV30 | . | AWSAGQTSTDTQY
TRBV11-2 | . | ASGRPGGTQY
TRBV21-1 | many | ASRLLIEGSTDTQY
TRBV3-1 | . | ASSRGLAGTSNTGELF
TRBV27 | . | ASSLNREPHSELY
TRBV12-3/TRBV12-4 | few | ASITGGSTYNEQF
TRBV5-1 | few | ASTQVLGGGNEQY
TRBV4-3 | . | ASSHTPGTGVPDTQY
TRBV10-3 | few | AISASTGWNTEAF
TRBV6-1 | . | ASSAFGVNSGNTIY
TRBV5-5 | . | ASSLGQGRPTDTQY
TRBV11-1 | few | ASGRGTVNTGELF
TRBV3-1 | few | ASSQPDRVDGYT
TRBV6-1 | few | ASSPRFEGLGRQPQH
TRBV20-1 | few | SARDNHKRTNEQF
TRBV5-5 | many | ASSETGPFFLDEQF
TRBV28 | few | ASSGQGAIKETQY
TRBV2 | few | ASSDRVGGVTQY
TRBV20-1 | many | SARGRTSGSKVEQY
TRBV6-5 | many | ASSYSGVPGNIQY
TRBV7-9 | . | ASSFGDRQPQH
TRBV4-2 | . | ASSQDVRAGGQGRSPLH
TRBV18 | many | ASSRGLSYEQY
TRBV13 | . | ASKNRVGYNEQF
TRBV6-1 | many | ASTDHSRQGEF
TRBV9 | . | ASSVSQGTNYGYT
TRBV28 | few | ASSLSLGEQY
TRBV7-2 | many | ASSPRTGETQY
TRBV7-2 | few | ASSFDSSTDTQY
TRBV30 | few | AWSLGGSGELF